This TCR beta chain is from a study of T cells of healthy individuals. This clonotype was counted ten times or more. One entry per CDR3 protein, called by TCRdb with MiXCR from the 5' RACE reads. Of approximately 52,000 distinct CDR3 sequences in the sample, roughly 14% were seen once. Trimming left V 3 bases short and J 2 bases short, with 17 bases between. CDR3 size: 16 residues. This sequence originates from a human donor in good health. The chain uses TRBV12-3 or TRBV12-4 and TRBJ2-7; D might be TRBD2 (6 bases). The CDR3 loop reads CASSFSGLGSPYEQYF. In DNA, the CDR3 is TGTGCCAGCAGTTTTTCTGGACTCGGGAGCCCCTACGAGCAGTACTTC.